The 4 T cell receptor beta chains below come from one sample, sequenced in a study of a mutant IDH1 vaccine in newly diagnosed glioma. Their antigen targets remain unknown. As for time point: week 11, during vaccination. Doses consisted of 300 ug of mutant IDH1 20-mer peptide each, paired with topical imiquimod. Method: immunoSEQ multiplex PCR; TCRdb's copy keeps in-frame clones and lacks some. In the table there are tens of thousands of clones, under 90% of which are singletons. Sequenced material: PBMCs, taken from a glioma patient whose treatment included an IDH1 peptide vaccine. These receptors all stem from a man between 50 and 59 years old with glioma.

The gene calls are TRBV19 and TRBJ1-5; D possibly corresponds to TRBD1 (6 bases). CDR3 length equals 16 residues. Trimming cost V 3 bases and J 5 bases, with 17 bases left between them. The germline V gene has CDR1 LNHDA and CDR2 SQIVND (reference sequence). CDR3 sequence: CASSIYTGTRDQPQHF. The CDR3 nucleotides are TGTGCCAGTAGTATCTACACCGGGACAAGGGATCAGCCCCAGCATTTT.

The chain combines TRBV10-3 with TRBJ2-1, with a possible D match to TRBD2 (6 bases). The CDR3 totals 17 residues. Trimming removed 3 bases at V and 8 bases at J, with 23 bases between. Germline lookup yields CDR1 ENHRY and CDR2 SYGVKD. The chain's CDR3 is CAISDAPGDGVADEQFF. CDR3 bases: TGTGCCATCAGTGACGCTCCGGGGGACGGCGTTGCGGATGAGCAGTTCTTC.

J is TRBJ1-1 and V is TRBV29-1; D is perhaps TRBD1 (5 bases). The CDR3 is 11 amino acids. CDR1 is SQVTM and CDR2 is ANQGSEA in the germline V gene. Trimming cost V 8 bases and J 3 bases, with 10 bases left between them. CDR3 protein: CSHAGDTEAFF. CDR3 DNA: TGCAGCCACGCGGGGGACACTGAAGCTTTCTTT.

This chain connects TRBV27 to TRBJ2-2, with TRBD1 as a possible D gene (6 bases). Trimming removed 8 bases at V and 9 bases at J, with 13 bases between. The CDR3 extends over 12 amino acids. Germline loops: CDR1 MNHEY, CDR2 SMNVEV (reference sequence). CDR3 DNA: TGTGCCAGCCGGGACACGCGAAGGGAGCTGTTTTTT. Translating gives CASRDTRRELFF.